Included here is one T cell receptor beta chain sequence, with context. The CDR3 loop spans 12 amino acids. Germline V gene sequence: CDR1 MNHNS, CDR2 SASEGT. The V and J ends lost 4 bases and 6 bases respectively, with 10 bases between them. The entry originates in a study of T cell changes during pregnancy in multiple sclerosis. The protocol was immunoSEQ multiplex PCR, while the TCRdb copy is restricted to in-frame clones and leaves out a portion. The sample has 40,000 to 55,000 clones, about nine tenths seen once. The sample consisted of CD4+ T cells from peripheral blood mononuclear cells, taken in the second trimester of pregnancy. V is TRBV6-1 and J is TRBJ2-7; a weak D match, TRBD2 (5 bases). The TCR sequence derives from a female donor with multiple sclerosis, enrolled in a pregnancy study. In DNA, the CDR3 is TGTGCCAGCAGTGGACTAACCCGCGAGCAGTACTTC. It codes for CASSGLTREQYF.